This T cell receptor (beta chain) is drawn from a study of T cell repertoires in cytomegalovirus infection. Background on the study: Recently described HLA-C-restricted plus well-studied HLA-B-restricted CMV epitopes were used. Whole-study findings and limits: There were HLA-C-restricted CMV-specific TCR beta clonotypes dominating the ex vivo response.

The CDR3 is 14 amino acids. Per germline, CDR1 MNHNS and CDR2 SASEGT. Trimming cost V 5 bases and J 6 bases, with 14 bases left between them. As regards this clonotype: Its antigen is as yet unknown.

TCRdb itself ran the reads through MiXCR, one entry per CDR3 protein. The sample has about 500,000 distinct CDR3 sequences; about 33% are singletons. The starting material was cultured PBMCs, obtained from culture after CMV antigen stimulation. The chain carries TRBV6-1 and TRBJ2-1; D possibly corresponds to TRBD1 (5 bases). The receptor was isolated from a human donor in good health (CMV status not recorded). Some clones in this sample may be carry-over from other donors' samples. The CDR3 region is CASSNRQSSNEQFF. CDR3 coding DNA: TGTGCCAGCAGTAACAGACAGAGTTCCAATGAGCAGTTCTTC.